Below are 22 T cell receptor beta chains sequenced from a single sample in a study of regulatory T cells in long-lasting Graves disease. Construction of TCR beta libraries relied on iRepertoire HTBI primers and on Arm-PCR targeting CDR3 regions. Each CDR3 protein is one row after TCRdb ran MiXCR on the multiplex PCR reads. This table has fewer than 550,000 distinct CDR3 sequences, about a sixth appearing once. Time point: newly diagnosed GD, antithyroid drugs for less than 3 months. Construction of the TCR library relied on RNA isolated from PBMCs. The same data also went into a second study, on T cells in Graves' hyperthyroidism and ophthalmopathy.

Sequenced material: peripheral blood mononuclear cells (PBMCs), taken at new diagnosis, from a patient treated with antithyroid drugs. Receptors were obtained from a woman between 18 and 30 years old with Graves disease.

This clonotype turned up a few times. The V and J genes are TRBV12-3 or TRBV12-4 and TRBJ1-1; D call uncertain. CDR3 length: 17 amino acids. The germline V and J ends were trimmed by 6 bases and 0 bases, with 20 bases remaining between them. The CDR3 coding sequence is TGTGCCAGCAGCCAAAGGATCAGGCAGAACATGAACACTGAAGCTTTCTTT. Amino acid sequence: CASSQRIRQNMNTEAFF.

This clonotype was recorded at least ten times. The chain is built from TRBV15 and TRBJ2-3; D may be TRBD2 (5 bases). Trimming removed 0 bases from V and 6 bases from J, with 13 bases in between. CDR3 length equals 15 residues. The germline V gene encodes CDR1 LNHNV and CDR2 YYDKDF (reference sequence). Here the CDR3 reads CATSRDVGVTDTQYF. The CDR3 DNA is TGTGCCACCAGCAGAGATGTCGGGGTTACGGATACGCAGTATTTT.

This rearrangement joins TRBV12-3 or TRBV12-4 to TRBJ2-1, with 10 bases that match TRBD2. V gave up 7 bases and J gave up 7 bases; unmatched junction bases: 7. The CDR3 is 14 amino acids. DNA of the CDR3: TGTGCCAGCATCCCGGGACTAGCGAAGAATGAGCAGTTCTTC. Translation: CASIPGLAKNEQFF.

This clonotype was seen only a few times. The rearrangement joins TRBV29-1 to TRBJ2-7; D ambiguous. Germline V gives CDR1 SQVTM, CDR2 ANQGSEA. V shed 4 bases and J shed 0 bases, with 13 bases lying between them. The CDR3 spans 14 residues. CDR3: CSVVVGLSSYEQYF. The CDR3 region has the DNA TGCAGCGTTGTGGTCGGGCTAAGCTCCTACGAGCAGTACTTC.

CDR3 DNA: TGTGCCAGCAGCTTAGGGATCTCCGGGACAGGGAGCACAGATACGCAGTATTTT. Translation gives CASSLGISGTGSTDTQYF. The chain couples TRBV7-9 to TRBJ2-3; 9 nucleotides agree with TRBD1. CDR1 is SEHNR, CDR2 FQNEAQ, per germline (reference sequence). The junction had 8 bases not matched to a gene; V was cut back by 1 base and J by 0 bases. The CDR3 is made up of 18 amino acids.

This clonotype has more than one count but fewer than ten. The V call is TRBV5-1, the J call TRBJ1-1; the match to TRBD1 covers 8 bases. The CDR3 covers 17 residues. The ends lost 4 bases at V and 3 bases at J; junction bases unmatched: 14. The germline CDR1 and CDR2 sequences are SGHRS and YFSETQ. CDR3 DNA: TGCGCCAGCAGCCCAGGTCAGGGGGCTAGTTGGTACACTGAAGCTTTCTTT. It translates to CASSPGQGASWYTEAFF.

A remark on this clonotype: A much larger clone differs by one base, so this may be a read error. The chain joins TRBV6-2 or TRBV6-3 to TRBJ2-2; 7 bases map to TRBD1. The germline V gene encodes CDR1 MNHEY and CDR2 SVGEGT. This CDR3 spans 13 amino acids. The CDR3: CTSSYRGTGELFF. DNA for the CDR3: TGTACCAGCAGTTACAGGGGCACCGGGGAGCTGTTTTTT.

The sample holds one count of this clonotype. One end of the junction fails to match germline, which may point to a read error. The chain links TRBV9 to TRBJ2-1, with D hard to call. This CDR3 region has 14 residues. Germline CDR1 reads SGDLS; CDR2 reads YYNGEE. CDR3 sequence (DNA): TGTGCCAGCAACGTAGTCGGAATGCCCAATGAGCAGTTCTTC. It encodes CASNVVGMPNEQFF.

This clonotype showed up many times. The chain recombines TRBV24-1 with TRBJ2-5; D gene unclear. Germline-derived CDR1 and CDR2 are KGHDR and SFDVKD. The CDR3 has 13 residues. V lost 0 bases to trimming and J lost 3 bases, with 4 bases between them. CDR3 DNA: TGTGCCACCAGTGATTTGCAGGAAGAGACCCAGTACTTC. It translates to CATSDLQEETQYF.

The chain is built from TRBV4-1 and TRBJ2-1; TRBD2 agrees at 9 bases. This CDR3 contains 15 residues. Per the germline V gene, CDR1 is MGHRA and CDR2 is YSYEKL. Trimming removed 1 base from V and 9 bases from J; junction bases left unmatched: 7. CDR3 sequence reads: CASSQVVSGGTEQFF. CDR3 coding DNA: TGCGCCAGCAGCCAAGTCGTTAGCGGGGGCACTGAGCAGTTCTTC.

Ten or more counts support this clonotype. The chain employs TRBV11-3 and TRBJ1-1; 9 bases line up with TRBD1. Germline assignment: CDR1 SGHNT and CDR2 YENEEA. The V and J ends lost 5 bases and 1 base, in that order; junction bases with no gene match: 5. This CDR3 has 15 amino acids. DNA for the CDR3: TGTGCCAGCAGCGCTCGGACAGGGGAGAACACTGAAGCTTTCTTT. This sequence encodes CASSARTGENTEAFF.

The sample holds a few counts of this clonotype. One end of the junction is discordant with germline, which a read error may explain. This chain uses TRBV14 with TRBJ2-1; possibly TRBD2 for D (6 bases). There are 15 residues in the CDR3. CDR1 is SGHDN, CDR2 FVKESK, per germline. The CDR3 coding sequence is TGTACCAGCAGCCAAATCGGGACTCGGGAAAGTGAGCAGTTCTTC. Protein sequence: CTSSQIGTRESEQFF. Supplemented by reference TRBV14 and TRBJ2-1, the full variable domain reads EAGVTQFPSHSVIEKGQTVTLRCDPISGHDNLYWYRRVMGKEIKFLLHFVKESKQDESGMPNNRFLAERTGGTYSTLKVQPAELEDSGVYFCTSSQIGTRESEQFFGPGTRLTVL.

This clonotype was recorded many times. This chain joins TRBV24-1 and TRBJ2-1; D not resolved. CDR1 and CDR2 from the germline V gene are KGHDR and SFDVKD. The CDR3 has 15 amino acids. The V gene lost 3 bases and the J gene lost 3 bases, with 11 bases spanning the gap. CDR3 protein: CATSDPRGIYNEQFF. CDR3 sequence (DNA): TGTGCCACCAGTGATCCTCGAGGAATCTACAATGAGCAGTTCTTC.

This clonotype was seen many times. The gene calls are TRBV6-5 and TRBJ2-7, with TRBD1 as a possible D gene (6 bases). CDR1 is MNHEY, CDR2 SVGAGI, per germline. Trimming pared 0 bases from V and 3 bases from J, leaving 6 bases between. The CDR3 contains 13 residues. The CDR3 sequence: CASSYSDSYEQYF. The CDR3 coding sequence is TGTGCCAGCAGTTACTCGGACAGCTACGAGCAGTACTTC.

This clonotype was counted only a few times. This sequence joins TRBV28 and TRBJ2-4; possible D gene TRBD2, 7 bases. V gave up 2 bases and J gave up 16 bases, with 15 bases separating them. The CDR3 covers 12 residues. In germline, CDR1 is MDHEN, CDR2 SYDVKM. Written as DNA, the CDR3 is TGTGCCAGCAGTTTAGGGGTCGGGGGGCTATACTTC. This encodes CASSLGVGGLYF.

This chain joins TRBV12-3 or TRBV12-4 and TRBJ2-3; TRBD2 matches 9 bases. The CDR3 extends over 14 amino acids. The V and J ends lost 9 bases and 2 bases, in that order; junction bases with no gene match: 6. In DNA, the CDR3 is TGTGCCAGTCTAGCGGGGCTTAACACAGATACGCAGTATTTT. Amino acids: CASLAGLNTDTQYF.

The rearrangement uses TRBV15 and TRBJ2-7; D might be TRBD1 (5 bases). The CDR3 consists of 14 residues. Germline V gene sequence: CDR1 LNHNV, CDR2 YYDKDF (reference sequence). Trimming removed 0 bases at V and 2 bases at J, with 8 bases between. CDR3 amino acids: CATSRDLTAYEQYF. CDR3 nucleotides: TGTGCCACCAGCAGAGACCTGACAGCCTACGAGCAGTACTTC.

In its sample, this clonotype was seen many times. The chain combines TRBV7-8 with TRBJ2-7, with 7 bases identical to TRBD1. J lost 3 bases, V lost 2 bases, and 10 bases had no gene match. The CDR3 length is 16 residues. Germline V gene data show CDR1 as SGHVS and CDR2 as FQNEAQ. CDR3 loop: CASSLQTTGSFYEQYF. CDR3 DNA sequence: TGTGCCAGCAGCTTACAGACGACAGGGTCTTTCTACGAGCAGTACTTC.

The chain uses TRBV19 and TRBJ2-5; 7 nucleotides line up with TRBD1. The CDR3 has 14 residues. Trimming at V came to 5 bases and at J to 2 bases, leaving 5 bases not matched to a gene. The germline V gene encodes CDR1 LNHDA and CDR2 SQIVND (reference sequence). CDR3 protein: CASSAGTVQETQYF. The CDR3 DNA reads as TGTGCCAGTAGTGCCGGGACAGTTCAAGAGACCCAGTACTTC.

As DNA, the CDR3 is TGCGCCAGCAGCCGAGGCGGGCTAGCGGTAGATACGCAGTATTTT. Translation gives CASSRGGLAVDTQYF. The V call is TRBV4-1, the J call TRBJ2-3, with 7 bases aligning to TRBD2. V was pared by 4 bases and J by 5 bases, with 9 bases of the junction left unmatched. This CDR3 region has 15 residues. Looked up from germline, CDR1 is MGHRA and CDR2 is YSYEKL.

This clonotype has ten or more counts. CDR3: CASSESPRLRAEAFF. Written as DNA, the CDR3 is TGTGCCAGCAGTGAATCCCCGAGGTTGCGGGCGGAAGCTTTCTTT. This sequence joins TRBV6-1 and TRBJ1-1, with no clear D. CDR1 and CDR2 from the germline V gene are MNHNS and SASEGT. The CDR3 totals 15 residues. V lost 2 bases and J 8 bases, leaving 18 bases between the germline ends.

This clonotype was detected many times. The chain employs TRBV7-8 and TRBJ1-5; 9 bases match TRBD1. The J segment lost 2 bases and the V segment lost 1 base, leaving 3 bases of the junction unmatched. The germline V gene has CDR1 SGHVS and CDR2 FQNEAQ. The CDR3 loop spans 16 amino acids. Written as DNA, the CDR3 is TGTGCCAGCAGCTTAGACAGGGGGCAGGGCAATCAGCCCCAGCATTTT. This encodes CASSLDRGQGNQPQHF.